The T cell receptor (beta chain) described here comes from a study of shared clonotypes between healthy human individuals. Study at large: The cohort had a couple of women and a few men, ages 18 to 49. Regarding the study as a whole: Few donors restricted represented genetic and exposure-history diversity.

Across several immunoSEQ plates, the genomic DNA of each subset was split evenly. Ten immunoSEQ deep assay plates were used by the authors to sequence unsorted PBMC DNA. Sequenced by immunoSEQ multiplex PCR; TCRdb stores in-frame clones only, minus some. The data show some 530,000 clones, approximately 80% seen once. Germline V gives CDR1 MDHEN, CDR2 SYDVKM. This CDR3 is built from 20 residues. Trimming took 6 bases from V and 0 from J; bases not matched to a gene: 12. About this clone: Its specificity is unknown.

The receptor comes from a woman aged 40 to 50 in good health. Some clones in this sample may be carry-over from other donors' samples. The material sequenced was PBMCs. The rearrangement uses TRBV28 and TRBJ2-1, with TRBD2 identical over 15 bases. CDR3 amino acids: CASRKPGTSGRLSSYNEQFF. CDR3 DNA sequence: TGTGCCAGCAGGAAACCCGGGACTAGCGGGAGGTTGAGCTCCTACAATGAGCAGTTCTTC.